These T cell receptor beta chains were read from a single sample in a study of CD4 T cells in relation to SARS-CoV-2 and coronaviruses. Assay: immunoSEQ multiplex PCR; the TCRdb copy retains only in-frame clones and omits some. Among roughly 17,000 clones listed, about 82% were seen once. No antigens are known for them. Sequencing input: CD4+ T cells from PBMCs, cultured in vitro. The receptors here all came from a human donor in good health. CDR3s include the opening cysteine and the closing phenylalanine or tryptophan. Fields, in order: J gene, clone size, D gene, V gene, CDR3 DNA, CDR3 protein. The D gene is left open where the match is weak. The listing skips clone size in some rows; elsewhere it reads once, few, many or a size class.

>TRBJ2-5|.|.|TRBV4-1
TGCGCCAGCAGCCAGCTGGTCAAAGAGACCCAGTACTTC
CASSQLVKETQYF
>TRBJ2-7|.|TRBD1|TRBV5-4
TGTGCCAGCAGCAGAGCCGGGACAGGGTCCTACGAGCAGTACTTC
CASSRAGTGSYEQYF
>TRBJ2-2|.|.|TRBV19
TGTGCCAGTAGTATAGCTCGGGTGGGTGGCACCGGGGAGCTGTTTTTT
CASSIARVGGTGELFF
>TRBJ2-2|.|TRBD2|TRBV6-4
TGTGCCAGCAGTAGCGGGAGTAACACCGGGGAGCTGTTTTTT
CASSSGSNTGELFF
>TRBJ1-1|.|TRBD1|TRBV9
TGTGCCAGCAGCTTATCGGACAGGAGATTCACTGAAGCTTTCTTT
CASSLSDRRFTEAFF
>TRBJ1-1|.|.|TRBV7-9
TGTGCCAGCAGCTTAGTGGGCAGGTCGAACACTGAAGCTTTCTTT
CASSLVGRSNTEAFF
>TRBJ2-1|.|.|TRBV19
TGTGCCAGTAGTATAGCGGAGGGGACTCCCTACAATGAGCAGTTCTTC
CASSIAEGTPYNEQFF
>TRBJ1-2|.|TRBD1|TRBV3-1/TRBV3-2
TGTGCCAGCAGCCAAGTTGAGGGGGCGGTTTCCTACACCTTC
CASSQVEGAVSYTF
>TRBJ1-5|.|.|TRBV30
TGTGCCTGGAGTGCGGGGGCCCAGGGACCCCAGCATTTT
CAWSAGAQGPQHF
>TRBJ2-3|.|.|TRBV2
TGTGCCAGCAGTTCGAATCCAGATACGCAGTATTTT
CASSSNPDTQYF
>TRBJ2-1|.|.|TRBV11-1
TGTGCCAGCAGCTTAAGGGATGAGCAGTTCTTC
CASSLRDEQFF
>TRBJ2-1|few|.|TRBV11-3
TGTGCCAGCAGCTTCGGACAGCCATACAATGAGCAGTTCTTC
CASSFGQPYNEQFF
>TRBJ1-5|.|.|TRBV5-1
TGCGCCAGCAGCTTGGCGGGCACTTCAAATCAGCCCCAGCATTTT
CASSLAGTSNQPQHF
>TRBJ2-7|.|.|TRBV20-1
TGCAGTGCTAGTTCGACTAACTCCTACGAGCAGTACTTC
CSASSTNSYEQYF
>TRBJ2-5|.|TRBD1|TRBV2
TGTGCCAGTTCAGGACAGGGAGAATGGGAGACCCAGTACTTC
CASSGQGEWETQYF
>TRBJ1-6|.|.|TRBV5-4
TGTGCCAGCAGCCCCTTTGGGGGGGGTGATAATTCACCCCTCCACTTT
CASSPFGGGDNSPLHF
>TRBJ2-7|.|.|TRBV5-1
TGCGCCAGCAGCTCGCAGGGATACGAGCAGTACTTC
CASSSQGYEQYF
>TRBJ1-5|.|.|TRBV19
TGTGCCAGTAGTATCCAACCAAGCAATCAGCCCCAGCATTTT
CASSIQPSNQPQHF
>TRBJ2-5|.|.|TRBV7-2
TGTGCCAGCAGCTCCCTTGGGGGGAGTTGGAGAGAGACCCAGTACTTC
CASSSLGGSWRETQYF